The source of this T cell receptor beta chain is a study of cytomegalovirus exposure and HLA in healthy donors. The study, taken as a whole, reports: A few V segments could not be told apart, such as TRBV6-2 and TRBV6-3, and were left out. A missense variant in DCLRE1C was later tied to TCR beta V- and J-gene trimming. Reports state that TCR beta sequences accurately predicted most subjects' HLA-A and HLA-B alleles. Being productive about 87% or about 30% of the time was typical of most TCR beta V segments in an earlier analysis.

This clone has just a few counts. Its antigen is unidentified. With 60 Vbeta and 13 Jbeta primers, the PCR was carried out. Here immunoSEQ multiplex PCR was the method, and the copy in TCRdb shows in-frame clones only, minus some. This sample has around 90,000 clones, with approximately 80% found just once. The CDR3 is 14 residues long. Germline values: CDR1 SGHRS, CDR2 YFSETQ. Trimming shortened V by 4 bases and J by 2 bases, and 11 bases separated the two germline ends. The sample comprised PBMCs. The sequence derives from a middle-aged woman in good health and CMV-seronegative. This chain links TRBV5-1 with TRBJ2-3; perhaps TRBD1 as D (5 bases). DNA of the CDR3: TGCGCCAGCAGCCCTGACAGCCTCACAGATACGCAGTATTTT. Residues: CASSPDSLTDTQYF.